What follows are 18 T cell receptor beta chains derived from one specimen sequenced in a study of Graves' ophthalmopathy and Graves' hyperthyroidism (dated by TCRdb to 2016 to 2019). Reads for this sample came from an Illumina HiSeq 2000. TCR beta CDR3 regions were amplified from RNA transcripts for repertoire sequencing. The first round of RT-PCR was done with HTBI primers and the Qiagen OneStep RT-PCR kit, and was followed by a second round of multiplex PCR, then size selection and purification. TCRdb reran the public reads through fastp at Q25 and MiXCR, keeping productive beta chains. CDR3 protein sequences are deduplicated, and each keeps its most common genes and DNA. This sample holds approximately 460,000 distinct CDR3 sequences; about 15% were observed only once. The ten largest clones take up roughly 9.8% of the sample. The specimen was blood. Every receptor here comes from a woman in her 30s with Graves' ophthalmopathy. Donor details come from another sample of the same person, matched by shared clones.

This clonotype was seen many times. The V call is TRBV7-2, the J call TRBJ2-7; 9 bases match TRBD2. After removal of 5 bases from V and 2 bases from J, the junction contained 10 bases not matched to a gene. Germline assignment: CDR1 SGHTA and CDR2 FQGNSA. The CDR3 length is 16 residues. The CDR3 DNA reads as TGTGCCAGCAGCACCTCAGGCGGGGGGGTTCCCTACGAGCAGTACTTC. This gives the protein CASSTSGGGVPYEQYF.

This clonotype was counted once. This CDR3 is CASSPAAGALRTEAFF. The CDR3 DNA is TGTGCCAGCAGCCCAGCGGCAGGGGCGTTACGGACTGAAGCTTTCTTT. The chain joins TRBV12-3 or TRBV12-4 to TRBJ1-1; the D gene is possibly TRBD1 (6 bases). This CDR3 is built from 16 residues. V was trimmed by 6 bases and J by 5 bases, leaving 22 bases between them.

This clonotype was seen at least ten times. The gene calls are TRBV27 and TRBJ2-5; D is perhaps TRBD1 (5 bases). Trimming cost V 2 bases and J 5 bases, with 18 bases left between them. This CDR3 has 16 residues. Per germline, CDR1 MNHEY and CDR2 SMNVEV (reference sequence). The CDR3 reads CASSLRWGLRKETQYF. CDR3 DNA: TGTGCCAGCAGTTTAAGATGGGGCCTAAGGAAGGAGACCCAGTACTTC.

The V gene is TRBV24-1, the J gene TRBJ1-1, with TRBD1 matching 11 bases. The CDR3 has 17 residues. Trimming at V came to 5 bases and at J to 5 bases, leaving 12 bases not matched to a gene. In germline, CDR1 is KGHDR, CDR2 SFDVKD. CDR3 protein: CATSGIHPGTGGTEAFF. Here the CDR3 DNA reads TGTGCCACCAGTGGGATCCACCCCGGGACAGGGGGAACTGAAGCTTTCTTT.

Comment on this clonotype: A much bigger clone sits one base away, suggesting this may be a read error. The chain uses TRBV10-3 and TRBJ1-5; 7 bases match TRBD1. The CDR3 is made up of 13 amino acids. The V gene's germline CDR1 is ENHRY and CDR2 SYGVKD. The CDR3 DNA is TGTGCCATCAGGAGACAGGGCAATCAGCCCCAGCGTTTT. Its translation: CAIRRQGNQPQRF.

This clonotype appeared a few times. An end of the junction does not agree with germline; a read error may underlie this. This rearrangement joins TRBV27 to TRBJ1-6; D is unclear. CDR1 and CDR2 from the germline V gene are MNHEY and SMNVEV (reference sequence). The CDR3 sequence is 13 residues long. The CDR3 coding sequence is TGTGCCAGCAGTTTACCGGGGAGATCACACCTCCACTTT. This codes for CASSLPGRSHLHF.

In this sample, this clonotype turned up many times. The chain combines TRBV28 with TRBJ2-7; D call uncertain. Germline V gene lookup returns CDR1 MDHEN and CDR2 SYDVKM. V was cut by 6 bases and J by 7 bases, with 10 bases left in between. The CDR3 length is 11 residues. CDR3: CASRLREEQYF. The CDR3 region has the DNA TGTGCCAGCAGACTCCGCGAGGAGCAGTACTTC.

This clonotype was detected ten times or more. The chain has TRBV6-1 and TRBJ1-1; D is perhaps TRBD1 (5 bases). The CDR3 is 15 residues long. Germline CDR1 reads MNHNS; CDR2 reads SASEGT. V was clipped by 1 base and J by 6 bases, with 15 bases between them. The CDR3 loop reads CASSEVGGIRAEAFF. In DNA form, the CDR3 reads TGTGCCAGCAGTGAAGTTGGGGGTATTAGGGCTGAAGCTTTCTTT.

In its sample, this clonotype was seen a few times. The genes are TRBV30 and TRBJ1-2, with D possibly being TRBD1 (6 bases). Germline V gene sequence: CDR1 GTSNPN, CDR2 SVGIG (reference sequence). The CDR3 is 13 residues long. The ends were cut back, 8 bases at V and 4 bases at J, with 17 bases in the middle. CDR3 sequence (DNA): TGTGCCGGAAACATACAGGGCCCCTATGGCTACACCTTC. Translation gives CAGNIQGPYGYTF.

This clonotype was counted many times. The rearrangement links TRBV6-2 or TRBV6-3 to TRBJ1-3, with D unresolved. Looked up from germline, CDR1 is MNHEY and CDR2 is SVGEGT. The CDR3 is 11 residues long. V was clipped by 2 bases and J by 7 bases, with 3 bases between them. CDR3 DNA sequence: TGTGCCAGCAGTTACGCCAACACCATATATTTT. As protein: CASSYANTIYF.

This clonotype was counted ten times or more. V and J are TRBV27 and TRBJ1-2; D gene uncertain. Trimming removed 4 bases from V and 0 bases from J, with 12 bases in between. The CDR3 is 15 residues long. The V gene's germline CDR1 is MNHEY and CDR2 SMNVEV (reference sequence). The DNA for the CDR3 is TGTGCCAGCAGTTCCCAGGATCGCACTAACTATGGCTACACCTTC. Amino acids: CASSSQDRTNYGYTF.

This clonotype was picked up many times. This chain uses TRBV7-2 with TRBJ2-7; TRBD1 matches 8 bases. This CDR3 has 13 amino acids. The ends lost 5 bases at V and 5 bases at J; junction bases unmatched: 5. Per germline, CDR1 SGHTA and CDR2 FQGNSA. The CDR3 region has the DNA TGTGCCAGCAGCCCAAGGACAGGGCACGAGCAGTACTTC. The encoded protein is CASSPRTGHEQYF.

This clonotype has ten or more counts. The chain links TRBV20-1 to TRBJ1-6; TRBD1 matches 8 bases. The junction had 8 bases not matched to a gene; V was cut back by 1 base and J by 6 bases. Germline CDR1 and CDR2: DFQATT and SNEGSKA (reference sequence). This CDR3 has 16 amino acids. Here the CDR3 DNA reads TGCAGTGCTAGAGTTCAGTCCAGGGGGCGTAATTCACCCCTCCACTTT. This codes for CSARVQSRGRNSPLHF.

This clonotype was observed many times. V and J are TRBV28 and TRBJ1-2, with D hard to call. The V gene lost 2 bases and the J gene lost 5 bases, with 12 bases spanning the gap. CDR1 and CDR2 (germline): MDHEN, SYDVKM. This CDR3 is 14 amino acids long. The CDR3 coding sequence is TGTGCCAGCAGTTTAGCGGGCCCGATTTATGGCTACACCTTC. This sequence encodes CASSLAGPIYGYTF.

This clonotype was counted many times. The junction departs from the called germline gene at one end, perhaps through a read error. The chain uses TRBV24-1 and TRBJ1-2, with a weak D call TRBD1 (6 bases). The germline V gene has CDR1 KGHDR and CDR2 SFDVKD. The CDR3 covers 14 residues. Here the CDR3 DNA reads TGTGCCACCAGTGATTTTACAGGGTACTACGGCTACACCTTC. Residues: CATSDFTGYYGYTF.

This clonotype has ten or more counts. The chain carries TRBV29-1 and TRBJ2-7; tentative D call: TRBD1 (6 bases). With 3 bases removed from V and 4 bases from J, the gap between germline ends came to 7 bases. CDR1 and CDR2 from the germline V gene are SQVTM and ANQGSEA. The CDR3 has 11 residues. The CDR3 sequence: CSVEQGYEQYF. The CDR3 bases are TGCAGCGTTGAGCAGGGGTACGAGCAGTACTTC.

This clonotype was seen many times. This sequence joins TRBV28 and TRBJ1-2; no clear D gene. The V gene lost 6 bases and the J gene lost 4 bases, with 12 bases spanning the gap. From germline, CDR1 is MDHEN and CDR2 SYDVKM. The CDR3 has 13 amino acids. CDR3 residues: CASRRRQTYGYTF. As DNA, the CDR3 is TGTGCCAGCAGAAGAAGGCAAACCTATGGCTACACCTTC.

The chain combines TRBV14 with TRBJ1-1; no definite D call. In germline, CDR1 is SGHDN, CDR2 FVKESK. Between the trimmed V and J ends, which lost 1 base and 1 base, there was a span of 13 bases. The CDR3 totals 16 residues. The CDR3 here is CASSQVRRKWNTEAFF. The CDR3 DNA reads TGTGCCAGCAGCCAAGTACGCCGAAAATGGAACACTGAAGCTTTCTTT.